The rows below give T cell receptor beta chains drawn from one sample of a study of CD8 T cells in Susac syndrome. TCRdb re-derived calls from the immunoSEQ multiplex PCR reads in MiXCR, one entry per CDR3 protein. The sample carries around 130,000 distinct CDR3 sequences, roughly 95% recorded once. The specimen was CD4+ T cells from PBMCs. The receptors were gathered from a human donor with Susac syndrome. Both conserved end residues are part of each CDR3. The D gene is left open where the match is weak. Clone size is shown for a subset of rows, as once, few, many or a class of expanded clone.

j_call	d_call	clone_size	v_call	cdr3_nt	cdr3_aa
TRBJ1-1	-	once	TRBV28	TGTGCCATTGCGGACACTGAAGCTTTCTTT	CAIADTEAFF
TRBJ1-5	TRBD1	-	TRBV6-1	TGTGCCAGCAGCTCACGACGGACAGGGGGCAATCAGCCCCAGCATTTT	CASSSRRTGGNQPQHF
TRBJ1-1	TRBD1	-	TRBV29-1	TGCAGCGTTGAGAGGCAGGGGGAGAACACTGAAGCTTTCTTT	CSVERQGENTEAFF
TRBJ1-1	TRBD1	once	TRBV18	TGTGCCAGCTCGAAGACAGGGGTCGGCACATGGGGAGCTTTCTTT	CASSKTGVGTWGAFF
TRBJ2-7	-	-	TRBV9	TGTGCCAGCAGCCTCGACGCAAGCGATCCTCTGGGAGAGCAGTACTTC	CASSLDASDPLGEQYF
TRBJ2-7	TRBD2	-	TRBV30	TGTGCCTGGAAAGCGGGAGGTTCACCCTACGAGCAGTACTTC	CAWKAGGSPYEQYF
TRBJ1-4	-	-	TRBV6-5	TGTGCCAGCAGCCGAGGACGGACTAATGAAAAACTGTTTTTT	CASSRGRTNEKLFF
TRBJ2-3	-	-	TRBV4-2	TGTGCCAGCAGCCAAGATAGGACAGATACGCAGTATTTT	CASSQDRTDTQYF
TRBJ2-7	TRBD2	-	TRBV30	TGTGCCTGGAGTGCGGGACTAGTTTCCTACGAGCAGTACTTC	CAWSAGLVSYEQYF
TRBJ1-2	-	-	TRBV5-6	TGTGCCAGCAGCTTTTTATCCGGCTACACCTTC	CASSFLSGYTF
TRBJ1-2	TRBD1	-	TRBV6-5	TGTGCCAGCAGTTACCAATCCACGGGACAGGGGGTAGAGGGCTACACCTTC	CASSYQSTGQGVEGYTF
TRBJ2-7	-	-	TRBV3-1	TGTGCCAGCAGCGAAGGCCGACTACTCCCCTACGAGCAGTACTTC	CASSEGRLLPYEQYF
TRBJ1-5	-	-	TRBV5-1	TGCGCCAGCAGCTTGGATGGAGCCAATCAGCCCCAGCATTTT	CASSLDGANQPQHF
TRBJ1-2	-	-	TRBV30	TGTGCCTGTTGGACTTCCCGCTATGGCTACACCTTC	CACWTSRYGYTF
TRBJ1-5	-	-	TRBV29-1	TGCAGCGTTGAATTCTTACAGGGTCAGCCCCAGCATTTT	CSVEFLQGQPQHF
TRBJ2-1	-	-	TRBV2	TGTGCCAGCACCGAGCCGGGGGGCCGGACCAATGAGCAGTTCTTC	CASTEPGGRTNEQFF
TRBJ2-1	TRBD2	-	TRBV20-1	TGCAGTGCCCTGAGTACGGGACTACCATACAATGAGCAGTTCTTC	CSALSTGLPYNEQFF
TRBJ2-1	-	-	TRBV20-1	TGCAGTGCTAGAGATTCAGGTCAGCAGTTCTTC	CSARDSGQQFF
TRBJ1-5	-	-	TRBV6-6	TGTGCCAGCAGCCAGAATCAGCCCCAGCATTTT	CASSQNQPQHF
TRBJ1-1	TRBD1	-	TRBV28	TGTGCCAGCAGTCTATTGGGGGCAGGGGGCCTCGGCACTGAAGCTTTCTTT	CASSLLGAGGLGTEAFF
TRBJ1-2	TRBD1	-	TRBV30	TGTGCCTGGACGGGACAGTTGAACTATGGCTACACCTTC	CAWTGQLNYGYTF
TRBJ2-6	-	-	TRBV15	TGTGCCACCAGCAGAGATCCCGGGCCCGGGGCCAACGTCCTGACTTTC	CATSRDPGPGANVLTF
TRBJ2-1	-	-	TRBV20-1	TGCAGTGAGACGAGGGGCTCCTACAATGAGCAGTTCTTC	CSETRGSYNEQFF
TRBJ2-3	TRBD1	-	TRBV12-3/TRBV12-4	TGTGCCAGCAGTCCGACACGACAGGGCGCAGATACGCAGTATTTT	CASSPTRQGADTQYF
TRBJ1-2	-	-	TRBV5-1	TGCGCCAGCAGCTTGGGGGACGGCTATGGCTACACCTTC	CASSLGDGYGYTF
TRBJ2-1	-	-	TRBV14	TGTGCCAGCAGCCGTAGGGACTCCTACAATGAGCAGTTCTTC	CASSRRDSYNEQFF
TRBJ2-2	TRBD2	-	TRBV6-2/TRBV6-3	TGTGCCAGCAGTTCCAAGACTAGCCCAAACACCGGGGAGCTGTTTTTT	CASSSKTSPNTGELFF
TRBJ2-2	-	-	TRBV3-1	TGTGCCAGCAGCAGACGGACTGGGTCGAACACCGGGGAGCTGTTTTTT	CASSRRTGSNTGELFF
TRBJ1-2	-	-	TRBV28	TGTGCCAGCAGTTTACAGGGTCCCCTACTCTACACCTTC	CASSLQGPLLYTF
TRBJ2-1	TRBD2	once	TRBV20-1	TGCAGTGCTAGAGACTCCCAGCGGGAGATGAGCAATGAGCAGTTCTTC	CSARDSQREMSNEQFF
TRBJ2-7	TRBD1	-	TRBV20-1	TGCAGTGCTAGACGGGCTCGGGACAGCAACTACGAGCAGTACTTC	CSARRARDSNYEQYF
TRBJ2-7	TRBD2	once	TRBV3-1	TGTGCCAGCAGCCTGGGACTAGCGACCACCTACGAGCAGTACTTC	CASSLGLATTYEQYF
TRBJ1-2	-	few	TRBV11-2	TGTGCCAGCAGCTCGGACGGGTTCTATGGCTACACCTTC	CASSSDGFYGYTF
TRBJ2-5	-	-	TRBV7-3	TGTGCCAGCAGGCCTGAGACCCAGTACTTC	CASRPETQYF
TRBJ1-1	-	-	TRBV20-1	TGCAGTGCCTTTCGTAAGGTCGGCACTGAAGCTTTCTTT	CSAFRKVGTEAFF
TRBJ2-7	TRBD2	-	TRBV11-2	TGTGCCAGCAGCTTAGAAGGACTAGCGGGAGGAGGGCCCTCCTACGAGCAGTACTTC	CASSLEGLAGGGPSYEQYF
TRBJ2-1	-	-	TRBV6-5	TGTGCCAGCAGTTACGCTGCAAGTCCTTCCCAGGGGGAGCAGTTCTTC	CASSYAASPSQGEQFF
TRBJ1-2	TRBD1	-	TRBV28	TGTGCCAGCAGTCAGAGTTTATCCGGGACAGGGGGAAAGGGCTACACCTTC	CASSQSLSGTGGKGYTF
TRBJ1-2	-	-	TRBV12-3/TRBV12-4	TGTGCCAGCAGCGCCAGGGCCTATGGCTACACCTTC	CASSARAYGYTF
TRBJ2-7	-	-	TRBV5-1	TGCGCCAGCAGCCGGATGGGTTTTACAGCCTACGAGCAGTACTTC	CASSRMGFTAYEQYF
TRBJ2-2	-	-	TRBV7-9	TGTGCCAGCAGCTTATTTAACACCGGGGAGCTGTTTTTT	CASSLFNTGELFF
TRBJ2-7	TRBD2	-	TRBV6-6	TGTGCCAGCGGGACTACCAGCGAGCAGTACTTC	CASGTTSEQYF
TRBJ1-1	-	-	TRBV20-1	TGCAGTGGGAGGAGCTCGAACACTGAAGCTTTCTTT	CSGRSSNTEAFF
TRBJ2-7	-	-	TRBV6-5	TGTGCCAGCAGTTTATCACGCGGACTACCTTCCTACGAGCAGTACTTC	CASSLSRGLPSYEQYF
TRBJ2-7	-	-	TRBV29-1	TGCAGCGTCCTCGAGGGCGGTTACGAGCAGTACTTC	CSVLEGGYEQYF
TRBJ1-1	-	-	TRBV28	TGTGCCAGCAGCCCCGTGGGAGTGAACACTGAAGCTTTCTTT	CASSPVGVNTEAFF
TRBJ2-1	-	-	TRBV2	TGTGCCAGCAATCAGGTCCCCTACAATGAGCAGTTCTTC	CASNQVPYNEQFF
TRBJ2-7	-	-	TRBV11-2	TGTGCCAGCAGCCAGGACAGCTTCTTCTACGAGCAGTACTTC	CASSQDSFFYEQYF
TRBJ2-1	TRBD2	-	TRBV30	TGTGCCTATGAAAGACTAGCGATCGGGAATGAGCAGTTCTTC	CAYERLAIGNEQFF
TRBJ2-1	TRBD2	-	TRBV12-3/TRBV12-4	TGTGCCAGCAGGTATCGGACTAGCGGGAGCAATGAGCAGTTCTTC	CASRYRTSGSNEQFF
TRBJ2-5	TRBD2	-	TRBV12-3/TRBV12-4	TGTGCCAGCAGGAGCGGGGTGGAGACCCAGTACTTC	CASRSGVETQYF
TRBJ1-2	-	-	TRBV2	TGTGCCAGCAGCCCCCGCGTCCAGAATGGCTACACCTTC	CASSPRVQNGYTF
TRBJ1-5	TRBD1	-	TRBV30	TGTGCCTGGAGTACGGCCGCGACAGGGAGGGGGCCCCAGCATTTT	CAWSTAATGRGPQHF
TRBJ2-1	TRBD2	-	TRBV20-1	TGCAGTGCAAGGGGAACTAGCGAATATGACAATGAGCAGTTCTTC	CSARGTSEYDNEQFF
TRBJ1-2	-	-	TRBV7-9	TGTGCCAGCAGCTTAGATCGGTGGGACTATGGCTACACCTTC	CASSLDRWDYGYTF